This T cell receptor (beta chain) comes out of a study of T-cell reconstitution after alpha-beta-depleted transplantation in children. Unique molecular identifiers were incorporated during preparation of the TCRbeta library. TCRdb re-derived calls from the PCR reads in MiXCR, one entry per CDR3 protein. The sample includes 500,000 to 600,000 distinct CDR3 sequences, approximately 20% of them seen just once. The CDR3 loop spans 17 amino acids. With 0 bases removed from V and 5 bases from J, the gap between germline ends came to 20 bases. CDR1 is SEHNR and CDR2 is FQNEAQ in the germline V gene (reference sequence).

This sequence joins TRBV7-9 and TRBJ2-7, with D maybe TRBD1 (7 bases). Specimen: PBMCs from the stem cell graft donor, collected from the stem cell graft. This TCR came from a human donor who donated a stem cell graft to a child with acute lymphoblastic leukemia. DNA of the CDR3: TGTGCCAGCAGCTTAGCGGGGGGCGGACAGGTCTACCACGAGCAGTACTTC. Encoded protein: CASSLAGGGQVYHEQYF.